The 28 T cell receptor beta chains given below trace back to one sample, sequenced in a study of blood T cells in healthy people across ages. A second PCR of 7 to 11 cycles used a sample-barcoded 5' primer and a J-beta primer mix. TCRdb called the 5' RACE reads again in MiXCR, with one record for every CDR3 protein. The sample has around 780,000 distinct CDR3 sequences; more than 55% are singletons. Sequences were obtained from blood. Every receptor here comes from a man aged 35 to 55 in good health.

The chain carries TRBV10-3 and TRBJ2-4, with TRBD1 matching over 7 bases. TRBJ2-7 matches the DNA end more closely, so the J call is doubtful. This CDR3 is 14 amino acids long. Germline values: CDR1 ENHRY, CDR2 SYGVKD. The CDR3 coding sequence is TGTGCCATCAGTGAGACAGGGGAAACCTACGAGCAGTACTTC. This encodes CAISETGETYEQYF.

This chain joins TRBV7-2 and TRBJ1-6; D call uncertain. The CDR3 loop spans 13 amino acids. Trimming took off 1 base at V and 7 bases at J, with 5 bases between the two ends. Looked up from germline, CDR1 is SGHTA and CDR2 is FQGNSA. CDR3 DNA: TGTGCCAGCAGCTTAGAGCTGAATTCACCCCTCCACTTT. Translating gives CASSLELNSPLHF. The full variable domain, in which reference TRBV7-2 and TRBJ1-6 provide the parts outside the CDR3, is GAGVSQSPSNKVTEKGKDVELRCDPISGHTALYWYRQSLGQGLEFLIYFQGNSAPDKSGLPSDRFSAERTGGSVSTLTIQRTQQEDSAVYLCASSLELNSPLHFGNGTRLTVT.

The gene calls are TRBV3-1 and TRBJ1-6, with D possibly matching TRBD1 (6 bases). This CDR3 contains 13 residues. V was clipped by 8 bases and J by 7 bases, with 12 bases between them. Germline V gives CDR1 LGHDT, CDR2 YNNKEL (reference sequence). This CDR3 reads CASQRTANSPLHF. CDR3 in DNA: TGTGCCAGCCAGCGGACAGCGAATTCACCCCTCCACTTT. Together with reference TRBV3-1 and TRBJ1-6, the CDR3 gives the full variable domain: DTAVSQTPKYLVTQMGNDKSIKCEQNLGHDTMYWYKQDSKKFLKIMFSYNNKELIINETVPNRFSPKSPDKAHLNLHINSLELGDSAVYFCASQRTANSPLHFGNGTRLTVT.

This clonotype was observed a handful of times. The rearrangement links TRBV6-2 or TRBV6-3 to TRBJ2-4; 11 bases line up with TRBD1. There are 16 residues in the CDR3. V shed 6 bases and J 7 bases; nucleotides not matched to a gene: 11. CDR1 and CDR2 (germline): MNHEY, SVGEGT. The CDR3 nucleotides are TGTGCCAGCAGAGCCGGGACAGGGGGTCTCCGGAACATTCAGTACTTC. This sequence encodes CASRAGTGGLRNIQYF.

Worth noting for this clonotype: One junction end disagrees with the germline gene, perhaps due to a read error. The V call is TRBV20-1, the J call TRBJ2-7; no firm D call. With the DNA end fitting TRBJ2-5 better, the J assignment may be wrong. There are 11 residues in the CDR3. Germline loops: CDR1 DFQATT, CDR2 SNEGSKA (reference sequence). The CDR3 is CRARTGETQYF. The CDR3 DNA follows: TGCCGTGCTAGGACCGGGGAGACCCAGTACTTC.

The CDR3 sequence: CASSLDRASYGYTF. The CDR3 DNA reads as TGTGCCAGCAGCTTAGATCGGGCTTCCTATGGCTACACCTTC. V and J are TRBV7-2 and TRBJ1-2; D is unclear. This CDR3 is 14 amino acids long. Germline V lookup: CDR1 SGHTA, CDR2 FQGNSA. Trimming took off 1 base at V and 4 bases at J, with 10 bases between the two ends.

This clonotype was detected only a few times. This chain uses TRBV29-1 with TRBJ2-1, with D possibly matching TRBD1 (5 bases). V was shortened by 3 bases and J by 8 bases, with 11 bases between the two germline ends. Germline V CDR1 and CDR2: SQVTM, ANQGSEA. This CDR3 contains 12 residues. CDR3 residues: CSVDSRADEQFF. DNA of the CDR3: TGCAGCGTTGACAGCAGGGCGGATGAGCAGTTCTTC.

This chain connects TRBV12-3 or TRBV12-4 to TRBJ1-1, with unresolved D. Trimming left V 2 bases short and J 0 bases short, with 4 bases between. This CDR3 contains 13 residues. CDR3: CASSLYLNTEAFF. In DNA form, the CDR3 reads TGTGCCAGCAGTTTATACCTGAACACTGAAGCTTTCTTT.

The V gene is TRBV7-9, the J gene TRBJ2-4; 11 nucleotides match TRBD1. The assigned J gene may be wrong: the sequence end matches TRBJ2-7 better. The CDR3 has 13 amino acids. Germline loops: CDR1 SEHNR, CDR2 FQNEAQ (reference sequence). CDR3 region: CASSGQGAGEQYF. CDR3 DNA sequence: TGTGCCAGCAGTGGACAGGGGGCTGGCGAGCAGTACTTC.

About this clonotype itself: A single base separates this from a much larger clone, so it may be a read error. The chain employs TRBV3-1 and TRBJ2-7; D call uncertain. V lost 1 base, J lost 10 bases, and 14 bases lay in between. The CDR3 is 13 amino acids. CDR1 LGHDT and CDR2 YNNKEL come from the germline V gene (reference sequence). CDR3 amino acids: CASSQGSQEPQYF. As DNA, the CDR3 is TGTGCCAGCAGCCAAGGATCCCAAGAGCCCCAGTACTTC.

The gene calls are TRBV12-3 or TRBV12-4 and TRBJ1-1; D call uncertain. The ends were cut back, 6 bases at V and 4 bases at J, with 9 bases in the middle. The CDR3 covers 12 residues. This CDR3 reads CASRIEPTEAFF. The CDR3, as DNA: TGTGCCAGCAGAATCGAACCCACTGAAGCTTTCTTT.

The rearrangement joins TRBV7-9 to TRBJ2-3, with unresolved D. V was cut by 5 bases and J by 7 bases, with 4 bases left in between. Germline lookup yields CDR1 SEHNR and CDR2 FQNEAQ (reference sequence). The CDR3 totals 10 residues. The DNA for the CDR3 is TGTGCCAGCAGCGTTAATACGCAGTATTTT. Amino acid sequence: CASSVNTQYF.

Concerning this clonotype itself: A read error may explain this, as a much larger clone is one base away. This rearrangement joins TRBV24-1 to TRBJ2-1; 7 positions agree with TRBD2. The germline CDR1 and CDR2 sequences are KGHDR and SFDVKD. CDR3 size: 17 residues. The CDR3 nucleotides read TGTGCCACCAGTGATACCTCTGCGGGAGTGATCTACAAGGAGCAGTTCTTC. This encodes CATSDTSAGVIYKEQFF.

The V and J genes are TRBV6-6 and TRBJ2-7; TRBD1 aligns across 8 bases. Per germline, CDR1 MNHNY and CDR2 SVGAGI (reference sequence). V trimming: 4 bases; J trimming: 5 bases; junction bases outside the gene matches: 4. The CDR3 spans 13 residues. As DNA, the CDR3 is TGTGCCAGCAGTTGCGGACAGGGAGACGAGCAGTACTTC. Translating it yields CASSCGQGDEQYF.

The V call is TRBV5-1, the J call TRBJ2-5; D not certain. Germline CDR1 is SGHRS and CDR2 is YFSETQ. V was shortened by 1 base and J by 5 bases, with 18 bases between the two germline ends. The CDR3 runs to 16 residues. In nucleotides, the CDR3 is TGCGCCAGCAGCTTGTCGGTCATGCCTGCCGGGGAGACCCAGTACTTC. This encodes CASSLSVMPAGETQYF.

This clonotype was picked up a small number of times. CDR3: CASSQKGEQYF. The CDR3 DNA follows: TGTGCCAGCAGCCAGAAGGGCGAGCAGTACTTC. The chain carries TRBV14 and TRBJ2-7; D is undetermined. V was pared by 3 bases and J by 6 bases, with 6 bases between. CDR3 length: 11 amino acids. Germline values: CDR1 SGHDN, CDR2 FVKESK.

The CDR3 DNA is TGTGCCAGCAGTGAAAGACGAGGAGGGGGAGCGAGATCCTACGAGCAGTACTTC. It codes for CASSERRGGGARSYEQYF. The chain combines TRBV2 with TRBJ2-7, with D tentatively TRBD1 or TRBD2 (6 bases each). V gave up 2 bases and J gave up 1 base, with 21 bases separating them. Germline V gives CDR1 SNHLY, CDR2 FYNNEI. The CDR3 runs 18 residues.

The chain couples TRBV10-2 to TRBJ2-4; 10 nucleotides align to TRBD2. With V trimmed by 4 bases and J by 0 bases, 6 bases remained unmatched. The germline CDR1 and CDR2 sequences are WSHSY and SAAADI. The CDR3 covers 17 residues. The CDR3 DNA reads TGCGCCAGCAGTGGAACTAGCGGGAACCTAGCCAAAAACATTCAGTACTTC. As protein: CASSGTSGNLAKNIQYF.

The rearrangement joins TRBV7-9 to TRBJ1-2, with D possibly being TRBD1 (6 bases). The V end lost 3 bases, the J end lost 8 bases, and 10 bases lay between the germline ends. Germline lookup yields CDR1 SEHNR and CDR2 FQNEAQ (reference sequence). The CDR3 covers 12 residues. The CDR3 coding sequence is TGTGCCAGCAGCTTTAACAGGGCAGGCTACACCTTC. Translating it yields CASSFNRAGYTF.

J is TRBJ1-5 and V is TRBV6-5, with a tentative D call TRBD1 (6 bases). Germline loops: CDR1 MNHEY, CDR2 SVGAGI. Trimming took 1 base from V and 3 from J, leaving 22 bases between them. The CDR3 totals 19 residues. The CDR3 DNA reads TGTGCCAGCAGTTACTTTCCGCCGGGGGCAGGGAGAGTCAATCAGCCCCAGCATTTT. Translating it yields CASSYFPPGAGRVNQPQHF.

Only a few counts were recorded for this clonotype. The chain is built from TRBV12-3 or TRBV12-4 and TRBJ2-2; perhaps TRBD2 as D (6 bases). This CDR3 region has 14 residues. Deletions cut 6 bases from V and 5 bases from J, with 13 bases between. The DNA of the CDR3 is TGTGCCAGCAGAGCTGGGACTCCAACCGGGGAGCTGTTTTTT. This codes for CASRAGTPTGELFF.

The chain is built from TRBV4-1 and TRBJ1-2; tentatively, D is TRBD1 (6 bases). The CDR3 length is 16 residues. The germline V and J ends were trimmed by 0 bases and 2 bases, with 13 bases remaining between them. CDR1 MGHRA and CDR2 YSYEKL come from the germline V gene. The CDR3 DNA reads TGCGCCAGCAGCCAAGATAGGGGGGGTCTGAACTATGGCTACACCTTC. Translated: CASSQDRGGLNYGYTF.

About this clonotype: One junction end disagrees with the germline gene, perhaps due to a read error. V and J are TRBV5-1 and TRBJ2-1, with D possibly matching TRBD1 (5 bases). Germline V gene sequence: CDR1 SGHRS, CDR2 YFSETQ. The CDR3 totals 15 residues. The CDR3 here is CASSFDRSSYSEQFF. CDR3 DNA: TGCGCCAGCAGCTTCGACAGAAGCTCCTACAGTGAGCAGTTCTTC.

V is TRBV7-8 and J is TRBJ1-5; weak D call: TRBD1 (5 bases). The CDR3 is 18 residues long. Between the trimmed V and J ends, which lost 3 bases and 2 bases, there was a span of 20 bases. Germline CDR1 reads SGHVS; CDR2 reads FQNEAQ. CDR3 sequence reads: CASSFSVWSGSGNQPQHF. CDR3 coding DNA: TGTGCCAGCAGCTTCTCGGTCTGGTCAGGGTCGGGCAATCAGCCCCAGCATTTT.

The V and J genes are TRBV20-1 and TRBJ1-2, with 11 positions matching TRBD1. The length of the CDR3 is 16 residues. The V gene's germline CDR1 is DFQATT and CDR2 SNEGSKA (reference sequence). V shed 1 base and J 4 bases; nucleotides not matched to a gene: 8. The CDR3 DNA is TGCAGTGCTAGAGGAGGCCTCGGGACAGGGGGCTATGGCTACACCTTC. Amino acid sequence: CSARGGLGTGGYGYTF.

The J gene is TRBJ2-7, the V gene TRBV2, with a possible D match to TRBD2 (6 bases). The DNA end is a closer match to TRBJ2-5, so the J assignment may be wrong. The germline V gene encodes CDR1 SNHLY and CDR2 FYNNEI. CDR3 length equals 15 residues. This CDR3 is CASSELGLPRQTQYF. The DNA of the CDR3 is TGTGCCAGCAGTGAATTGGGACTTCCACGACAGACCCAGTACTTC.

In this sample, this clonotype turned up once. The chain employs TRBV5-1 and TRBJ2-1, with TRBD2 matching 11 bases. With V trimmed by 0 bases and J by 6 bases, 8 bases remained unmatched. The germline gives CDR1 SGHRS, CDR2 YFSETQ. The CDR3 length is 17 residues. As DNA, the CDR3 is TGCGCCAGCAGCTTGGAGGCTAGCGGGGGGCCAGGCAATGAGCAGTTCTTC. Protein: CASSLEASGGPGNEQFF.

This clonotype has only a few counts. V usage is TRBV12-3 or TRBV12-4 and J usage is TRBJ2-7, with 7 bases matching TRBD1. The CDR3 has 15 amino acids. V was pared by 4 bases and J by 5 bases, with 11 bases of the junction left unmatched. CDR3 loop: CASSSSTGSIHEQYF. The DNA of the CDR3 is TGTGCCAGCAGTTCCTCGACAGGGAGTATACACGAGCAGTACTTC.